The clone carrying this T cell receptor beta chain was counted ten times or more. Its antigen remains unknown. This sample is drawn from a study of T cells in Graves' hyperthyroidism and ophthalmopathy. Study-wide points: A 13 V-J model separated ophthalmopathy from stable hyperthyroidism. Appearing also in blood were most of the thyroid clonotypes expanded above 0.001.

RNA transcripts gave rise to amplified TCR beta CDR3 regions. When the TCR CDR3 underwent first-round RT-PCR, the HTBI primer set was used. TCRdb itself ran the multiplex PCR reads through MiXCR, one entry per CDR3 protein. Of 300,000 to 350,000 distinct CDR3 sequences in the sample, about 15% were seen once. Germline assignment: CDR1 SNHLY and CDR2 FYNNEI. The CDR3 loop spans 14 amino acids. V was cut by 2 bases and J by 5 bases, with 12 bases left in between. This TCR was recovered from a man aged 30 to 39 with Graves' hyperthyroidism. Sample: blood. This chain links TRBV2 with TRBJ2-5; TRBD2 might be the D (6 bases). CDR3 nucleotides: TGTGCCAGCAGTGAATACGGGGGTGGGGAGACCCAGTACTTC. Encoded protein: CASSEYGGGETQYF.